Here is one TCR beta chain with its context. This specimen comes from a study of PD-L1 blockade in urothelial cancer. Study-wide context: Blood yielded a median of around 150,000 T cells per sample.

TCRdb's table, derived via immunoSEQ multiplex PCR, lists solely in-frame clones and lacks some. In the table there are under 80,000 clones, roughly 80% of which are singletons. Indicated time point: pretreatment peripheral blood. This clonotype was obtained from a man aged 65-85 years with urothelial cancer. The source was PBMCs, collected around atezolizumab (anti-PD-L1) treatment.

The CDR3 nucleotides are TGTGCCAGCAGCGCCAACCCGTACTATGACAGGGGCGGCGTAGGCTACACCTTC. Protein sequence: CASSANPYYDRGGVGYTF. The gene calls are TRBV2 and TRBJ1-2; 8 bases match TRBD1. CDR3 length: 18 residues. V shed 6 bases and J 8 bases; nucleotides not matched to a gene: 23. Germline V CDR1 and CDR2: SNHLY, FYNNEI.